This T cell receptor beta chain is from a study of cytomegalovirus exposure and HLA in healthy donors. Study context: Previous work identified 117 million unique TCR beta sequences from about 179 million T cells.

Primers for the PCR totalled 60 Vbeta and 13 Jbeta. Data came from immunoSEQ multiplex PCR; TCRdb stores just in-frame clones and leaves some out. The sample has over 150,000 clones; approximately 75% are singletons. Trimming shortened V by 0 bases and J by 1 base, and 9 bases separated the two germline ends. The V gene's germline CDR1 is GTSNPN and CDR2 SVGIG (reference sequence). There are 14 residues in the CDR3. This clone came up a few times. The TCR was taken from a man aged 30-40 years in good health and CMV-seropositive. This sequence joins TRBV30 and TRBJ1-1; TRBD1 might be the D (6 bases). The sequenced sample consisted of PBMCs. CDR3 in amino acids: CAWSVQGQNTEAFF. As DNA, the CDR3 is TGTGCCTGGAGTGTACAGGGTCAGAACACTGAAGCTTTCTTT.